The present entry profiles one T cell receptor beta chain with its context. This sample was included in a study of shared clonotypes between healthy human individuals. The CDR3 is made up of 15 amino acids. CDR1 and CDR2 from the germline V gene are SGHDT and YYEEEE. The junction had 11 bases not matched to a gene; V was cut back by 4 bases and J by 7 bases. Measured with immunoSEQ multiplex PCR; TCRdb has only the in-frame clones, and not every one. This table has millions of clones, approximately 95% appearing once. The sample was naive CD4+ T cells from PBMCs. The subset is: CD45RA+ positively selected. The V and J genes are TRBV5-6 and TRBJ2-1, with TRBD2 matching 7 bases. The sequence was collected from a man between 18 and 35 years old in good health. Some clones in this sample may be carry-over from other donors' samples. The CDR3 DNA follows: TGTGCCAGCAGCCCGAACAAGGGAGGGGCAAATGAGCAGTTCTTC. Residues: CASSPNKGGANEQFF.